This T cell receptor beta chain derives from a study of blood T cells in healthy people across ages. CDR3 length: 13 residues. V was pared by 6 bases and J by 12 bases, with 14 bases of the junction left unmatched. Using a J-beta primer mix together with a sample-barcoded 5' primer, a second PCR was run for about 7 to 12 cycles. TCRdb ran MiXCR on the 5' RACE reads and lists one entry per CDR3 protein. The table includes 1.5 million to 1.9 million distinct CDR3 sequences, 35% to 45% detected once. Source material: blood. The source of this sequence is a woman under 30 in good health. V usage is TRBV12-3 or TRBV12-4 and J usage is TRBJ2-7; the match to TRBD2 covers 7 bases. DNA for the CDR3: TGTGCCAGCAGGGCTAGCGGAGGCCATCGTCCGTACTTC. This encodes CASRASGGHRPYF.